This T cell receptor (beta chain) emerged from a study of blood T cell repertoires in COVID-19. Clones were sequenced by immunoSEQ multiplex PCR, and TCRdb holds only the in-frame ones, with some missing. The data contain 200,000 to 300,000 clones, 88% of them singletons. The CDR3 runs to 15 residues. In germline, CDR1 is SGHDT, CDR2 YYEEEE. Trimming removed 5 bases at V and 6 bases at J, with 17 bases between. Material for sequencing was peripheral blood. The rearrangement uses TRBV5-6 and TRBJ2-2; weak D call: TRBD1 (6 bases). This sequence was found in a woman in her twenties or thirties with acute or convalescent COVID-19. In DNA form, the CDR3 reads TGTGCCAGCAGTCCCGGGGCAGGGGATCCCGGGGAGCTGTTTTTT. This codes for CASSPGAGDPGELFF.